This TCR beta chain came from a study of spatial heterogeneity in lung cancer (dated by TCRdb to the late 2010s). In the study overall: More beta-chain than alpha-chain transcripts were consistently detected, likely reflecting higher beta-chain transcript abundance. In tumor regions, TCR transcript counts showed a strong correlation with a T cell transcriptional module score derived from matched bulk RNA-seq. The study quantitatively compared TCR alpha and beta repertoires across multiple tumor regions, matched nontumor lung and blood in non-small cell lung cancer. TCR repertoire features were related to nonsynonymous mutation counts determined by whole-exome sequencing of tumor tissue. Both alpha and beta chains were TCR-sequenced in hundreds of tumor regions, under 85 matched nontumor lung samples and roughly 50 PBMC samples obtained at surgery. In the raw uncorrected reads, each unique combination of TCR and UMI appeared more than ten times on average.

By how much of the sample it makes up, this clonotype is medium-sized (0.01 to 0.1%). Its cognate antigen has yet to be identified. No base qualities exist here, and no much larger clone lies one base off it. General conclusions and limits of the study: The count of ubiquitous expanded TCRs correlated with the count of ubiquitous nonsynonymous mutations, and the count of regional expanded TCRs correlated with the count of regional nonsynonymous mutations. The tumor nonsynonymous mutation count correlated with the number of expanded intratumoral alpha and beta TCRs. TCR-seq was estimated to cover only approximately 7% of tumor T cells for alpha chains and about 13% for beta chains. Additional single-cell paired TCR alpha and beta sequencing was considered necessary to confirm, at a functional level, the hypothesis that regional TCRs recognize regional mutations.

From a lookup of the germline V gene (reference sequence), CDR1 and CDR2 are DFQATT and SNEGSKA. Relative to germline, V is 7 bases shorter and J is 2 bases shorter, with 12 bases between their ends. Including cysteine and phenylalanine, the CDR3 has 13 amino acids. The entry retains the CDR3 DNA only, 39 bases that are in frame from base 1. In the paper's terms, the time point label means: sample taken at primary tumor resection. Donors were 72 patients with early-stage, untreated non-small cell lung cancer from the lung TRACERx cohort. For TCR sequencing, whole RNA was extracted from tumor and nontumor lung tissue, or from cryopreserved PBMC samples, and no cell sorting was done. Only patients for whom sufficient RNA was available from at least two tumor regions were selected for TCR sequencing. Before being selected, tumor and adjacent nontumor lung specimens were reviewed by a lung pathologist.

Receptor libraries were prepared by 5' RACE. Data came from a NextSeq 500. In the TCR library protocol, a unique molecular identifier was attached to each TCR cDNA molecule so that PCR and sequencing errors could be corrected. The authors' pipeline ran thus. Decombinator tools were used for TCR identification, UMI-based error correction and CDR3 extraction. Expanded TCRs were defined as those above a frequency of 2 per 1,000, corresponding to the top 1% of the tumor frequency distribution. Expanded tumor TCRs statistically deemed absent (corrected P<0.05) from at least one tumor region were classed as regional, and all other expanded tumor TCRs were classed as ubiquitous. Rényi diversity was computed with the R vegan package after subsampling each repertoire 100 times to 5,000 TCRs. CDR3 similarity networks were built from amino acid triplet string-kernel similarity, connecting CDR3s with pairwise similarity above 0.82. TCRdb reanalyzed the raw reads on its own, using fastp at Q25 for trimming and MiXCR for clone calling, and kept in-frame beta chains. Entries that share a CDR3 protein sequence are merged under the most common genes and DNA. The V and J calls, along with clone size, are taken from TCRdb and not from the paper's own processing. The sample has 5,500 to 7,500 distinct CDR3 sequences on record, 9.5% to 15% of them singletons. The top ten constitute 22% of the sample.

The V and J genes are TRBV20-1 and TRBJ1-5, with the D gene call left open. The source of this sequence is a male donor with early-stage non-small cell lung cancer. The source was lung tumor tissue, collected at surgery. The CDR3 reads CSVGGKGNQPQHF. The nucleotide sequence is given as TGCAGTGTGGGCGGGAAGGGCAATCAGCCCCAGCATTTT.